Listed below are T cell receptor beta chains from one sample, sequenced in a study of metastatic and nonmetastatic thyroid tumors. TCRdb re-clonotyped the PCR reads through MiXCR. The sample has roughly 40,000 clones, roughly a sixth seen once; the top ten hold about a tenth. The sample was tumor tissue. The receptor source for this set is a female donor with papillary thyroid cancer or a benign thyroid nodule (not recorded which). Some clones in this sample may be carry-over from other donors' samples. Both conserved end residues are part of each CDR3. D genes are given only for firm matches. Part of the rows lack a size; the others show once, few, many or a class for expanded clones.

J: TRBJ1-4; V: TRBV6-1; D: NA; size: many; CDR3: CASRQGGGDEKLFF; DNA: TGTGCCAGCAGACAAGGGGGAGGAGATGAAAAACTGTTTTTT
J: TRBJ1-5; V: TRBV30; D: TRBD1; size: many; CDR3: CAWSLPQQGGDQPQHF; DNA: TGTGCCTGGAGCCTTCCACAACAGGGGGGGGATCAGCCCCAGCATTTT
J: TRBJ2-3; V: TRBV10-1; D: NA; size: many; CDR3: CASSEVPEDTQYF; DNA: TGCGCCAGCAGCGAGGTACCAGAAGATACGCAGTATTTT
J: TRBJ1-5; V: TRBV7-8; D: TRBD1; size: many; CDR3: CASRAGTGAYSNQPQHF; DNA: TGTGCCAGCAGAGCAGGGACAGGGGCTTATAGCAATCAGCCCCAGCATTTT
J: TRBJ2-7; V: TRBV3-1; D: TRBD2; size: many; CDR3: CASSAGGYEQYF; DNA: TGTGCCAGCAGCGCGGGAGGGTACGAGCAGTACTTC
J: TRBJ2-7; V: TRBV5-4; D: TRBD2; size: many; CDR3: CASSLENGGDEQYF; DNA: TGTGCCAGCAGCTTGGAAAACGGGGGGGACGAGCAGTACTTC
J: TRBJ2-3; V: TRBV5-1; D: TRBD1; size: NA; CDR3: CASSRNSGQGASDTQYF; DNA: TGCGCCAGCAGCAGAAACTCCGGACAGGGGGCGTCAGATACGCAGTATTTT
J: TRBJ2-5; V: TRBV10-1; D: NA; size: NA; CDR3: CASSVDHRRARRRETQYF; DNA: TGCGCCAGCAGTGTAGACCACCGGAGGGCAAGAAGGCGGGAGACCCAGTACTTC
J: TRBJ2-1; V: TRBV5-1; D: TRBD2; size: many; CDR3: CASRLGSGGEQFF; DNA: TGCGCCAGCCGGCTGGGGAGCGGGGGCGAGCAGTTCTTC
J: TRBJ2-7; V: TRBV5-1; D: NA; size: many; CDR3: CASSFQGGEQYF; DNA: TGCGCCAGCAGCTTCCAGGGGGGCGAGCAGTACTTC
J: TRBJ1-1; V: TRBV7-8; D: NA; size: many; CDR3: CASSPRGLRAGAFF; DNA: TGTGCCAGCAGCCCGCGAGGCTTGCGGGCTGGAGCTTTCTTT
J: TRBJ1-4; V: TRBV28; D: TRBD1; size: many; CDR3: CASSLSGQGRLEKLFF; DNA: TGTGCCAGCAGTTTATCCGGACAGGGAAGGTTGGAAAAACTGTTTTTT
J: TRBJ2-1; V: TRBV29-1; D: TRBD1; size: many; CDR3: CSVYGTASNYNEQFF; DNA: TGCAGCGTTTATGGGACAGCTAGTAACTACAATGAGCAGTTCTTC
J: TRBJ1-2; V: TRBV20-1; D: NA; size: NA; CDR3: CSAQTGSVYCYTF; DNA: TGCAGTGCTCAGACAGGCTCTGTGTATTGCTACACCTTC
J: TRBJ2-1; V: TRBV2; D: TRBD2; size: many; CDR3: CASRGSGRAEQFF; DNA: TGTGCCAGCAGAGGTAGCGGGAGAGCTGAGCAGTTCTTC
J: TRBJ2-2; V: TRBV4-3; D: NA; size: many; CDR3: CASSHLSGTGELFF; DNA: TGCGCCAGCAGCCATTTGAGCGGGACCGGGGAGCTGTTTTTT
J: TRBJ2-2; V: TRBV20-1; D: TRBD1; size: NA; CDR3: CSASYTLGGNTGELFF; DNA: TGCAGTGCTAGTTATACCTTAGGGGGCAACACCGGGGAGCTGTTCTTT
J: TRBJ2-1; V: TRBV7-2; D: NA; size: many; CDR3: CASSLEGPQFF; DNA: TGTGCCAGCAGCTTAGAGGGACCGCAGTTCTTC
J: TRBJ1-2; V: TRBV7-2; D: NA; size: many; CDR3: CASSPGQRYGYTF; DNA: TGTGCCAGCAGCCCGGGACAACGGTATGGCTACACCTTC
J: TRBJ1-1; V: TRBV2; D: NA; size: NA; CDR3: CSSSSFGQTNTEAFF; DNA: TGTTCCAGCAGCTCCTTTGGACAGACGAACACTGAAGCTTTCTTT
J: TRBJ2-3; V: TRBV7-2; D: NA; size: many; CDR3: CASSPQPADTQYF; DNA: TGTGCCAGCAGCCCCCAGCCCGCAGATACGCAGTATTTT
J: TRBJ2-1; V: TRBV6-2/TRBV6-3; D: TRBD2; size: many; CDR3: CASSWTSGYNEQFF; DNA: TGTGCCAGCAGTTGGACTAGCGGTTACAATGAGCAGTTCTTC
J: TRBJ2-3; V: TRBV7-9; D: TRBD2; size: many; CDR3: CASSLVGTSVGDTQYF; DNA: TGTGCCAGCAGCTTAGTGGGGACTAGCGTAGGTGATACGCAGTATTTT
J: TRBJ2-5; V: TRBV10-2; D: NA; size: few; CDR3: CASSEFGQETQYF; DNA: TGCGCCAGCAGTGAGTTCGGCCAAGAGACCCAGTACTTC
J: TRBJ1-2; V: TRBV2; D: NA; size: many; CDR3: CASSGLGGYGYTF; DNA: TGTGCCAGCAGTGGCCTTGGGGGTTATGGCTACACCTTC
J: TRBJ2-1; V: TRBV11-2; D: TRBD1; size: NA; CDR3: CASSVDRGVDEQFF; DNA: TGTGCCAGCAGCGTAGACAGGGGTGTGGATGAGCAGTTCTTC
J: TRBJ2-1; V: TRBV3-1; D: NA; size: many; CDR3: CASSEVHNEQFF; DNA: TGTGCCAGCAGCGAGGTCCACAATGAGCAGTTCTTC
J: TRBJ2-7; V: TRBV20-1; D: NA; size: NA; CDR3: CSASPKLSVSSYEQYF; DNA: TGCAGTGCTAGTCCTAAATTATCGGTCAGCTCCTACGAGCAGTACTTC
J: TRBJ2-7; V: TRBV3-1; D: TRBD1; size: many; CDR3: CASSQGFSGTGSGEQYF; DNA: TGTGCCAGCAGCCAAGGTTTCTCCGGGACAGGGTCGGGGGAGCAGTACTTC
J: TRBJ2-1; V: TRBV12-3/TRBV12-4; D: TRBD2; size: many; CDR3: CASRSGTSSWDEQFF; DNA: TGTGCCAGCAGGTCCGGGACTAGCTCCTGGGATGAGCAGTTCTTC
J: TRBJ2-3; V: TRBV7-2; D: NA; size: many; CDR3: CASSLGKTASSTDTQYF; DNA: TGTGCCAGCAGCTTAGGGAAGACAGCTTCTAGCACAGATACGCAGTATTTT
J: TRBJ2-2; V: TRBV4-3; D: NA; size: NA; CDR3: CGCSQARIGELFF; DNA: TGCGGCTGCAGCCAAGCTCGGATAGGGGAGCTGTTTTTT
J: TRBJ1-2; V: TRBV20-1; D: NA; size: many; CDR3: CSASRDGSGGGGYTF; DNA: TGCAGTGCTAGTCGCGATGGCAGCGGGGGCGGTGGCTACACCTTC
J: TRBJ2-5; V: TRBV20-1; D: TRBD2; size: many; CDR3: CSARDPRPGTSGRRETQYF; DNA: TGCAGTGCTAGAGATCCCCGCCCCGGGACTAGCGGGAGGCGCGAGACCCAGTACTTC
J: TRBJ1-6; V: TRBV6-1; D: NA; size: few; CDR3: CASSPSLGSPDSPLHF; DNA: TGTGCCAGCAGTCCATCTTTGGGGTCTCCGGATTCACCCCTCCACTTT
J: TRBJ2-6; V: TRBV7-2; D: NA; size: many; CDR3: CASRPSRTARQGGANVLTF; DNA: TGTGCCAGCAGGCCGTCTAGGACAGCCCGGCAAGGTGGGGCCAACGTCCTGACTTTC
J: TRBJ1-5; V: TRBV4-1; D: NA; size: many; CDR3: CASSLLGGGPQHF; DNA: TGCGCCAGCAGCCTCCTGGGGGGGGGGCCCCAGCATTTT
J: TRBJ1-2; V: TRBV20-1; D: NA; size: many; CDR3: CSARQGVRAGYTF; DNA: TGCAGTGCTAGGCAGGGAGTTCGGGCTGGCTACACCTTC
J: TRBJ2-7; V: TRBV20-1; D: NA; size: many; CDR3: CSAKADSYEQYF; DNA: TGCAGTGCTAAAGCGGACTCCTACGAGCAGTACTTC
J: TRBJ2-7; V: TRBV19; D: NA; size: many; CDR3: CASSMGEAVEGYEQYF; DNA: TGTGCCAGTAGTATGGGGGAAGCGGTTGAGGGCTACGAGCAGTACTTC
J: TRBJ2-7; V: TRBV28; D: NA; size: few; CDR3: CASSLGVTSGEQCF; DNA: TGTGCCAGCAGTTTGGGGGTGACCTCGGGCGAGCAGTGCTTC
J: TRBJ1-1; V: TRBV10-2; D: TRBD1; size: many; CDR3: CASNRDSSMNTEAFF; DNA: TGCGCCAGCAACCGGGACAGTAGCATGAACACTGAAGCTTTCTTT
J: TRBJ2-5; V: TRBV6-1; D: NA; size: many; CDR3: CASNLDRHQETQYF; DNA: TGTGCCAGCAACCTTGACAGGCACCAAGAGACCCAGTACTTC
J: TRBJ1-5; V: TRBV28; D: TRBD1; size: NA; CDR3: CATRLGQGFNQPQHF; DNA: TGTGCCACCCGATTGGGACAGGGGTTCAATCAGCCCCAGCATTTT
J: TRBJ1-2; V: TRBV20-1; D: TRBD1; size: once; CDR3: CSARKGQQGSGHTF; DNA: TGCAGTGCTAGAAAGGGACAGCAGGGCTCGGGCCACACCTTC